This T cell receptor beta chain was sequenced in a study of cytomegalovirus exposure and HLA in healthy donors. The study's findings and limits: The tendency of first-cohort TCR clusters to co-occur in the 120 or so validation repertoires was the finding of a later analysis. In vitro checks showed that a few CMV-associated chains really do target CMV antigens.

Sequencing was performed with immunoSEQ multiplex PCR; in TCRdb, only in-frame clones are kept and a portion is missing. The data hold approximately 100,000 clones, with approximately 84% observed a single time. Germline V gene lookup returns CDR1 SEHNR and CDR2 FQNEAQ (reference sequence). CDR3 length: 13 amino acids. Trimming stripped 5 bases from V and 9 bases from J, with 14 bases between. As concerns this clone: Its specificity is not known.

The chain combines TRBV7-9 with TRBJ1-5; no definite D call. Material: PBMCs. This TCR was recovered from a man younger than 30 in good health and CMV-seropositive. CDR3 in amino acids: CASSPLSGWPQHF. The CDR3 nucleotides read TGTGCCAGCAGCCCTCTGTCCGGGTGGCCCCAGCATTTT.